This passage covers 4 T cell receptor beta chains from one sample sequenced in a study of T-cell reconstitution after alpha-beta-depleted transplantation in children. A library of TCRbeta sequences, prepared with unique molecular identifiers, was generated. TCRdb reprocessed the PCR reads with MiXCR, giving one entry per CDR3 protein. The repertoire consists of nearly 250,000 distinct CDR3 sequences, with 7.5% to 9.5% occurring once and the leading ten covering approximately 6%. The source was PBMCs, mostly from graft donor cells, collected 180 days after TCRalphabeta/CD19-depleted stem cell transplant. The origin of the receptors is a male patient aged 10-17 years who had a stem cell transplant for acute lymphoblastic leukemia, so the T cells may come from the graft donor.

This clonotype showed up many times. The rearrangement uses TRBV5-5 and TRBJ2-5; TRBD2 agrees at 9 bases. Germline V gives CDR1 SGHKS, CDR2 YYEKEE (reference sequence). Germline trimming cut 0 bases from V and 5 bases from J; bases unmatched to any gene: 8. The CDR3 spans 16 residues. The CDR3 loop reads CASSLDLREGRETQYF. For the CDR3, the DNA is TGTGCCAGCAGCTTGGATTTGCGGGAGGGCCGGGAGACCCAGTACTTC. Variable domain in full (rest from reference TRBV5-5 and TRBJ2-5): DAGVTQSPTHLIKTRGQQVTLRCSPISGHKSVSWYQQVLGQGPQFIFQYYEKEERGRGNFPDRFSARQFPNYSSELNVNALLLGDSALYLCASSLDLREGRETQYFGPGTRLLVL.

As regards this clonotype: A read error may explain this, as a much larger clone is one base away. V and J are TRBV19 and TRBJ1-1, with unresolved D. The germline V gene encodes CDR1 LNHDA and CDR2 SQIVND (reference sequence). The CDR3 is 12 residues long. In DNA, the CDR3 is TGTCCCAGTAGTATGGGAGCGCCTGAAGCTTTCTTT. Translated, it gives CPSSMGAPEAFF.

This clonotype has a count of ten or more. The chain has TRBV7-9 and TRBJ2-3; D gene ambiguous. V was pared by 4 bases and J by 5 bases, with 4 bases between. CDR1 and CDR2 from the germline V gene are SEHNR and FQNEAQ (reference sequence). This CDR3 is 11 amino acids long. CDR3 protein: CASSYEDTQYF. In DNA, the CDR3 is TGTGCCAGCAGCTACGAAGATACGCAGTATTTT.

This clonotype was observed a handful of times. The chain employs TRBV18 and TRBJ2-7; the match to TRBD2 covers 13 bases. CDR3 length: 15 residues. Germline V gene sequence: CDR1 KGHSH, CDR2 LQKENI. The ends lost 6 bases at V and 4 bases at J; junction bases unmatched: 6. This chain's CDR3 is CASSSTSGRLYEQYF. In nucleotides, the CDR3 is TGTGCCAGCTCGTCGACTAGCGGGAGGTTATACGAGCAGTACTTC.